The rows below give T cell receptor beta chains drawn from one sample of a study of post-analysis software for immune sequencing data. MiXCR, run by TCRdb on the PCR reads, gives a single entry per CDR3 protein. The table lists approximately 730,000 distinct CDR3 sequences, around 46% of them singletons. The specimen was blood. The receptors here all came from a girl aged 10 to 17 with multiple sclerosis. CDR3s include the opening cysteine and the closing phenylalanine or tryptophan. Fields, in order: J gene, D gene, V gene, clone size, CDR3 protein, CDR3 DNA. The D gene is left open where the match is weak. The size of a clone is reported for some rows only, either as once, few or many, or as a class for expanded clones.

>TRBJ2-7|.|TRBV7-9|few
CASLGDYEQYF
TGTGCCAGCCTGGGGGACTACGAGCAGTACTTC
>TRBJ1-3|.|TRBV5-1|.
CASRSQGNGNTIYF
TGCGCCAGCAGATCCCAGGGAAACGGAAACACCATATATTTT
>TRBJ2-5|.|TRBV10-3|few
CATTTSGAQETQYF
TGTGCCACTACCACATCGGGGGCTCAAGAGACCCAGTACTTC
>TRBJ2-1|TRBD1|TRBV20-1|.
CSARAPTGSYNEQFF
TGCAGTGCTAGAGCTCCGACAGGGTCCTACAATGAGCAGTTCTTC
>TRBJ2-1|.|TRBV4-3|.
CASSQGTTRGRDEQFF
TGCGCCAGCAGCCAAGGAACGACTAGGGGCAGAGATGAGCAGTTCTTC
>TRBJ2-1|.|TRBV2|few
CAIWTGGLNEQFF
TGTGCCATCTGGACCGGAGGGCTCAATGAGCAGTTCTTC
>TRBJ2-2|.|TRBV6-5|few
CASSPYDASGELFF
TGTGCCAGCAGCCCTTACGACGCATCCGGGGAGCTGTTTTTT
>TRBJ2-1|TRBD2|TRBV12-3/TRBV12-4|once
CASREASGREEQFF
TGTGCCAGCAGAGAGGCTAGCGGGAGGGAAGAGCAGTTCTTC
>TRBJ2-1|TRBD2|TRBV14|few
CASSQRPGLAGVNEQFF
TGTGCCAGCAGCCAAAGGCCGGGACTAGCGGGGGTCAATGAGCAGTTCTTC
>TRBJ1-1|.|TRBV25-1|.
CASSAAGPPTEAFF
TGTGCCAGCAGCGCCGCGGGCCCCCCGACTGAAGCTTTCTTT
>TRBJ1-1|TRBD1|TRBV5-1|once
CASGWGQGDTEAFF
TGCGCCAGCGGCTGGGGACAGGGAGACACTGAAGCTTTCTTT
>TRBJ2-5|TRBD1|TRBV3-1|.
CASSQADRAQETQYF
TGTGCCAGCAGCCAAGCCGACAGGGCCCAAGAGACCCAGTACTTC
>TRBJ2-7|TRBD1|TRBV2|few
CASNRDRVGYEQYF
TGTGCCTCCAACCGGGACAGGGTCGGCTACGAGCAGTACTTC
>TRBJ2-3|TRBD2|TRBV20-1|many
CSAPGLVGVGNQYF
TGCAGTGCTCCAGGACTAGTCGGGGTGGGTAATCAGTATTTT
>TRBJ2-7|TRBD2|TRBV20-1|.
CSPPRSSGATYEQYF
TGCAGTCCTCCCCGGTCTAGCGGGGCTACCTACGAGCAGTACTTC
>TRBJ1-2|.|TRBV7-2|.
CASSANDETGYTF
TGTGCCAGCAGCGCTAATGATGAGACTGGCTACACCTTC
>TRBJ1-1|TRBD1|TRBV3-1|few
CASSQGAGGRSNTEAFF
TGTGCCAGCAGCCAAGGGGCAGGGGGACGATCTAACACTGAAGCTTTCTTT
>TRBJ2-3|.|TRBV7-9|few
CASGRQGGITDTQYF
TGTGCCAGCGGACGCCAAGGGGGGATCACAGATACGCAGTATTTT
>TRBJ2-7|.|TRBV7-9|.
CASGSFEQYF
TGTGCCAGCGGTTCTTTCGAGCAGTACTTC
>TRBJ2-7|.|TRBV27|.
CASRATTYEQYF
TGTGCCAGCAGGGCTACTACCTACGAGCAGTACTTC
>TRBJ2-1|.|TRBV4-1|.
CASSQDVVGSSYNEQFF
TGCGCCAGCAGCCAAGATGTGGTTGGGAGCTCCTACAATGAGCAGTTCTTC
>TRBJ1-1|.|TRBV20-1|.
CTPWVGTEAFF
TGCACCCCCTGGGTAGGGACTGAAGCTTTCTTT
>TRBJ2-4|TRBD2|TRBV29-1|once
CSVGLAAAKNIQYF
TGCAGCGTTGGACTAGCGGCGGCCAAAAACATTCAGTACTTC
>TRBJ2-6|.|TRBV12-3/TRBV12-4|.
CASSTSISGANVLTF
TGTGCCAGCAGTACTTCCATCTCTGGGGCCAACGTCCTGACTTTC
>TRBJ2-1|.|TRBV28|.
CASRPPASNEQFF
TGTGCCAGCAGACCGCCGGCTAGCAATGAGCAGTTCTTC
>TRBJ1-1|.|TRBV6-6|few
CASSYSGSNTEAFF
TGTGCCAGCAGTTACTCCGGGTCGAACACTGAAGCTTTCTTT
>TRBJ2-3|.|TRBV5-1|few
CASSSTPRVGSDTQYF
TGCGCCAGCAGCTCCACCCCGAGAGTAGGATCAGATACGCAGTATTTT
>TRBJ2-7|TRBD1|TRBV24-1|.
CATSQTGIQQYF
TGTGCCACCAGCCAGACAGGGATACAGCAGTACTTC
>TRBJ2-7|TRBD2|TRBV20-1|few
CSARRGLASTYEQYF
TGCAGTGCTAGACGTGGACTAGCGTCAACCTACGAGCAGTACTTC
>TRBJ2-1|.|TRBV7-2|few
CASSAGQSGPYNEQFF
TGTGCCAGCAGCGCGGGGCAAAGCGGCCCCTACAATGAGCAGTTCTTC
>TRBJ2-1|.|TRBV11-2|.
CASTLSGHNEQFF
TGTGCCAGCACCCTTAGCGGACACAATGAGCAGTTCTTC
>TRBJ2-1|TRBD2|TRBV10-3|few
CAVLAGGYNKQFF
TGTGCCGTCCTAGCGGGGGGCTACAATAAGCAGTTCTTC
>TRBJ1-2|.|TRBV4-3|few
CASSQDAGDGYTF
TGCGCCAGCAGCCAAGATGCCGGGGATGGCTACACCTTC
>TRBJ2-1|.|TRBV20-1|.
CSVGKTSNEQFF
TGCAGTGTGGGTAAGACTTCCAATGAGCAGTTCTTC
>TRBJ2-1|TRBD2|TRBV5-5|.
CASSLPSGRAEEQFF
TGTGCCAGCAGCCTCCCTAGCGGGAGGGCCGAGGAGCAGTTCTTC
>TRBJ2-7|TRBD1|TRBV7-9|many
CASSSDADRDHEQYF
TGTGCCAGCAGCTCCGACGCGGACAGGGACCACGAGCAGTACTTC
>TRBJ1-5|.|TRBV7-9|.
CVSSLGGDSNQPQHF
TGTGTCAGCAGCTTAGGCGGGGATAGCAATCAGCCCCAGCATTTT
>TRBJ2-3|.|TRBV29-1|few
CSVVTRPRTDTQYF
TGCAGCGTTGTTACTAGGCCCCGCACAGATACGCAGTATTTT
>TRBJ2-3|.|TRBV29-1|.
CSGEEGGTDTQYF
TGCAGCGGTGAAGAAGGGGGCACAGATACGCAGTATTTT
>TRBJ2-5|TRBD1|TRBV28|.
CASSLLAQGEETQYF
TGTGCCAGCAGTTTATTGGCACAGGGGGAAGAGACCCAGTACTTC
>TRBJ2-5|TRBD2|TRBV3-1|.
CASSSPQREFWETQYF
TGTGCCAGCAGCTCCCCCCAGCGGGAGTTTTGGGAGACCCAGTACTTC
>TRBJ2-7|TRBD2|TRBV9|few
CASSVAGLGSEQYF
TGTGCCAGCAGCGTAGCAGGACTAGGAAGCGAGCAGTACTTC
>TRBJ2-1|TRBD2|TRBV29-1|.
CSVGDTGGLAGDIGEQFF
TGCAGCGTTGGAGACACTGGTGGACTAGCGGGAGATATTGGTGAGCAGTTCTTC
>TRBJ2-4|TRBD1|TRBV5-1|few
CASSVRTGEKNIQYF
TGCGCCAGCAGCGTCCGGACAGGGGAAAAAAACATTCAGTACTTC
>TRBJ1-2|TRBD1|TRBV5-6|.
CASSLEGTGARYGYTF
TGTGCCAGCAGCTTGGAGGGGACAGGGGCACGGTATGGCTACACCTTC
>TRBJ2-7|.|TRBV12-3/TRBV12-4|few
CASSQDGPSYEQYF
TGTGCCAGCAGTCAGGACGGACCATCCTACGAGCAGTACTTC
>TRBJ1-4|.|TRBV2|.
CASRAAESRANEKLFF
TGTGCCAGCAGGGCCGCGGAATCGAGGGCTAATGAAAAACTGTTTTTT
>TRBJ1-4|TRBD1|TRBV29-1|.
CSVEEGAGEKLFF
TGCAGCGTTGAGGAGGGGGCGGGTGAAAAACTGTTTTTT
>TRBJ2-5|.|TRBV27|few
CASSSSGGSGETQYF
TGTGCCAGTAGTTCCTCAGGGGGGTCAGGGGAGACCCAGTACTTC
>TRBJ2-1|.|TRBV13|.
CASSLGPDEDYNEQFF
TGTGCCAGCAGCTTAGGCCCCGACGAGGACTACAATGAGCAGTTCTTC
>TRBJ2-5|.|TRBV7-2|few
CASSWGLGVVETQYF
TGTGCCAGCAGCTGGGGACTGGGGGTAGTAGAGACCCAGTACTTC
>TRBJ1-5|.|TRBV15|few
CATSRIRGRNQPQHF
TGTGCCACCAGCAGAATCAGGGGACGCAATCAGCCCCAGCATTTT
>TRBJ2-1|.|TRBV27|.
CASSGKNYNEQFF
TGTGCCAGCAGTGGGAAAAACTACAATGAGCAGTTCTTC
>TRBJ2-1|.|TRBV19|few
CASSSPSAGEQFF
TGTGCCAGTAGTTCCCCTAGCGCGGGCGAGCAGTTCTTC
>TRBJ2-7|TRBD1|TRBV27|.
CASSLSGTGDTEQYF
TGTGCCAGCAGTTTATCCGGGACAGGGGATACCGAGCAGTACTTC